This T cell receptor beta chain was recorded in a study of blood T cell repertoires in COVID-19. Overall study context: From T cells, B-cell-depleted T cells, or PBMCs came the material, which was cDNA or gDNA.

Here immunoSEQ multiplex PCR was the method, and the copy in TCRdb shows in-frame clones only, minus some. The top ten hold 3.5% to 4% of the sample, which has hundreds of thousands of clones, 85% to 90% seen once. CDR1 SGHRS and CDR2 YFSETQ come from the germline V gene. The V segment lost 0 bases and the J segment 8 bases; nucleotides outside the gene matches: 5. The CDR3 extends over 15 amino acids. The sequenced sample was peripheral blood. This TCR came from a woman aged 50 to 60 with active or convalescent COVID-19. The chain links TRBV5-1 to TRBJ1-5, with TRBD1 matching 10 bases. The CDR3 DNA sequence: TGCGCCAGCAGCTTGGCGGGACAGGGGTTTGAGCCCCAGCATTTT. Residues: CASSLAGQGFEPQHF.